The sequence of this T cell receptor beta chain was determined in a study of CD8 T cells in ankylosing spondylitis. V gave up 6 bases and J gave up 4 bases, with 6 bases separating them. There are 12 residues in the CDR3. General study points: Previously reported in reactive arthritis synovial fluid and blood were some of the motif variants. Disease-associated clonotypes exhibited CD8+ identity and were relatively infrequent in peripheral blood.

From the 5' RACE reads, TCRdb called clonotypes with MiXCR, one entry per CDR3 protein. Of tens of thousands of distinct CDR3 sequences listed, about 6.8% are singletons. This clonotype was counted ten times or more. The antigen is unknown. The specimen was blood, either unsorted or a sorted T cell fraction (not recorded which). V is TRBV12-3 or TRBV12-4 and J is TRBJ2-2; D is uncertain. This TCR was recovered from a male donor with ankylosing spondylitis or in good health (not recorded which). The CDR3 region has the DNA TGTGCCAGCAGGCTAGTCACCGGGGAGCTGTTTTTT. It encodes CASRLVTGELFF.